A single sample is the source of the 19 T cell receptor beta chains below, sequenced in a study of blood T cell repertoires in COVID-19 (TCRdb year 2020). The receptor library was made with the immunoSEQ multiplex PCR assay. TCRdb carries this immuneACCESS record with in-frame sequences only. Its versions omit some clonotypes, under half of them owing to an unresolved V gene in the studies checked, with the rest unexplained. The sample table records under 300,000 clones; approximately 88% of these occur just once. The ten largest clonotypes hold about 1.7% of the sample. What was sequenced was PBMCs or T cells enriched from blood (not recorded which). The receptors originated from a woman between 40 and 50 years old who had recovered from COVID-19.

J is TRBJ2-1 and V is TRBV11-3, with 12 positions matching TRBD2. There are 19 residues in the CDR3. The V segment lost 4 bases and the J segment 7 bases; nucleotides outside the gene matches: 17. The germline gives CDR1 SGHNT, CDR2 YENEEA. CDR3 sequence reads: CASSSAGTSGSPSENEQFF. CDR3 bases: TGTGCCAGCAGCTCAGCCGGGACTAGCGGGTCCCCTTCCGAAAATGAGCAGTTCTTC.

The chain uses TRBV4-1 and TRBJ1-5; D is unclear. In germline, CDR1 is MGHRA, CDR2 YSYEKL. The V gene lost 0 bases and the J gene lost 5 bases, with 11 bases spanning the gap. The CDR3 is 15 amino acids. CDR3 DNA sequence: TGCGCCAGCAGCCAAGAGGGTCAGCGCCATCAGCCCCAGCATTTT. This translates into CASSQEGQRHQPQHF.

The V call is TRBV23-1, the J call TRBJ2-1, with a possible D match to TRBD2 (6 bases). TRBV23-1 belongs to the ORF category, with a function that is uncertain. Trimming removed 2 bases at V and 6 bases at J, with 17 bases between. The CDR3 totals 16 residues. As DNA, the CDR3 is TGCGCCAGCAGTCAACGCGGAGGGACCGGGTCCAATGAGCAGTTCTTC. Protein: CASSQRGGTGSNEQFF.

V usage is TRBV6-5 and J usage is TRBJ1-3, with D perhaps matching TRBD1 (6 bases). CDR1 is MNHEY, CDR2 SVGAGI, per germline. Trimming stripped 10 bases from V and 7 bases from J, with 20 bases between. CDR3 length: 14 residues. The CDR3 nucleotides read TGTGCCACCGGACACGGGGGGGCCGGGAACACCATATATTTT. Its translation is CATGHGGAGNTIYF.

The chain carries TRBV7-6 and TRBJ1-6; no firm D call. Trimming took 5 bases from V and 0 from J, leaving 17 bases between them. Germline V gives CDR1 SGHVS, CDR2 FNYEAQ. The CDR3 is made up of 18 amino acids. The CDR3 here is CASSSTRAGISYNSPLHF. The DNA of the CDR3 is TGTGCCAGCAGCAGTACTAGAGCCGGGATCTCCTATAATTCACCCCTCCACTTT.

The chain links TRBV9 to TRBJ1-6, with D perhaps matching TRBD1 (5 bases). This CDR3 contains 15 residues. Per germline, CDR1 SGDLS and CDR2 YYNGEE. Trimming pared 3 bases from V and 3 bases from J, leaving 10 bases between. CDR3 region: CASSATAGYNSPLHF. CDR3 in DNA: TGTGCCAGCAGCGCGACAGCCGGCTATAATTCACCCCTCCACTTT. Full variable domain (missing parts from reference TRBV9 and TRBJ1-6): DSGVTQTPKHLITATGQRVTLRCSPRSGDLSVYWYQQSLDQGLQFLIQYYNGEERAKGNILERFSAQQFPDLHSELNLSSLELGDSALYFCASSATAGYNSPLHFGNGTRLTVT.

This chain uses TRBV30 with TRBJ1-5, with 10 bases fitting TRBD1. With 2 bases clipped from V and 9 bases from J, the junction kept 10 bases outside the gene matches. This CDR3 spans 15 amino acids. Germline V gene sequence: CDR1 GTSNPN, CDR2 SVGIG (reference sequence). The CDR3 protein is CAWSTTGTGDGPQHF. In DNA form, the CDR3 reads TGTGCCTGGAGTACAACCGGGACAGGGGATGGGCCCCAGCATTTT. Full variable domain (missing parts from reference TRBV30 and TRBJ1-5): SQTIHQWPATLVQPVGSPLSLECTVEGTSNPNLYWYRQAAGRGLQLLFYSVGIGQISSEVPQNLSASRPQDRQFILSSKKLLLSDSGFYLCAWSTTGTGDGPQHFGDGTRLSIL.

This clone was seen only a few times. The chain couples TRBV19 to TRBJ2-7; possible D gene TRBD2, 7 bases. Trimming stripped 6 bases from V and 9 bases from J, with 21 bases between. The CDR3 totals 14 residues. Germline assignment: CDR1 LNHDA and CDR2 SQIVND (reference sequence). The CDR3 nucleotides read TGTGCCAGTAGCCCGGACGGGGGGCGTGGTGGGCAGTACTTC. This codes for CASSPDGGRGGQYF.

The genes are TRBV18 and TRBJ1-4, with D possibly matching TRBD1 (5 bases). Germline values: CDR1 KGHSH, CDR2 LQKENI. The V end was cut by 4 bases, the J end by 3 bases, with 12 bases between. The CDR3 is made up of 15 amino acids. CDR3 region: CASSLPGGANEKLFF. In nucleotides, the CDR3 is TGTGCCAGCTCACTGCCCGGGGGGGCTAATGAAAAACTGTTTTTT.

V is TRBV27 and J is TRBJ1-6; tentative D call: TRBD1 (6 bases). The CDR3 sequence is 15 residues long. The V gene lost 0 bases and the J gene lost 9 bases, with 12 bases spanning the gap. CDR1 and CDR2 from the germline V gene are MNHEY and SMNVEV (reference sequence). CDR3 loop: CASSLSRAGVSPLHF. In DNA, the CDR3 is TGTGCCAGCAGTTTATCTAGGGCAGGGGTTTCACCCCTCCACTTT.

CDR3 bases: TGTGCCAGCAGCTCGACACAGGGGATAAATCAGCCCCAGCATTTT. This sequence encodes CASSSTQGINQPQHF. The chain combines TRBV7-9 with TRBJ1-5; 7 positions match TRBD1. V shed 4 bases and J 4 bases; nucleotides not matched to a gene: 7. There are 15 residues in the CDR3. Germline assignment: CDR1 SEHNR and CDR2 FQNEAQ (reference sequence).

The V call is TRBV19, the J call TRBJ1-2; D is perhaps TRBD1 (5 bases). Trimming removed 5 bases at V and 3 bases at J, with 16 bases between. The germline V gene has CDR1 LNHDA and CDR2 SQIVND (reference sequence). The CDR3 runs to 15 residues. The CDR3 reads CASSEGAGTDYGYTF. CDR3 in DNA: TGTGCCAGTAGTGAAGGGGCAGGGACTGACTATGGCTACACCTTC.

The chain joins TRBV5-8 to TRBJ2-5; D gene ambiguous. V was pared by 0 bases and J by 2 bases, with 8 bases between. The length of the CDR3 is 14 residues. Per germline, CDR1 SGHTS and CDR2 YDEGEE. The CDR3 here is CASSLGNLQETQYF. Written as DNA, the CDR3 is TGTGCCAGCAGCTTGGGTAACTTACAAGAGACCCAGTACTTC.

The genes are TRBV10-3 and TRBJ1-1; 8 positions match TRBD1. The V segment lost 6 bases and the J segment 5 bases; nucleotides outside the gene matches: 8. Per germline, CDR1 ENHRY and CDR2 SYGVKD. The CDR3 runs to 14 residues. CDR3 loop: CAIRMMTGATEAFF. DNA for the CDR3: TGTGCCATCAGGATGATGACAGGGGCAACTGAAGCTTTCTTT.

The J gene is TRBJ2-3, the V gene TRBV5-4, with 9 bases fitting TRBD2. The length of the CDR3 is 18 residues. From germline, CDR1 is SGHNT and CDR2 YYREEE (reference sequence). Germline trimming cut 1 base from V and 1 base from J; bases unmatched to any gene: 10. The chain's CDR3 is CASSLFLAGSRGTDTQYF. The DNA of the CDR3 is TGTGCCAGCAGCTTGTTCCTAGCGGGAAGTAGAGGCACAGATACGCAGTATTTT.

The J gene is TRBJ1-2, the V gene TRBV25-1, with D possibly TRBD1 on 6 matching bases. The germline V gene encodes CDR1 MGHDK and CDR2 SYGVNS. The CDR3 is made up of 12 amino acids. Trimming removed 5 bases at V and 4 bases at J, with 8 bases between. The DNA for the CDR3 is TGTGCCAGCAGTCCGGACAGCTATGGCTACACCTTC. It is translated as CASSPDSYGYTF.

The rearrangement uses TRBV30 and TRBJ1-2, with 8 bases identical to TRBD1. The CDR3 extends over 13 amino acids. Germline lookup yields CDR1 GTSNPN and CDR2 SVGIG (reference sequence). The V segment lost 3 bases and the J segment 6 bases; nucleotides outside the gene matches: 6. This chain's CDR3 is CAWRYQGADGYTF. In DNA form, the CDR3 reads TGTGCCTGGAGGTACCAGGGGGCGGATGGCTACACCTTC.

The rearrangement joins TRBV6-1 to TRBJ1-1, with D perhaps TRBD1 (5 bases). The CDR3 runs 19 residues. Germline assignment: CDR1 MNHNS and CDR2 SASEGT. Trimming removed 2 bases at V and 4 bases at J, with 26 bases between. CDR3 protein: CASSELQGTTGRRSTEAFF. The CDR3 DNA reads as TGTGCCAGCAGTGAATTACAAGGGACTACTGGGCGGAGGTCCACTGAAGCTTTCTTT.

V and J are TRBV18 and TRBJ1-3; maybe TRBD1 (5 bases). The CDR3 runs to 17 residues. Trimming took off 1 base at V and 1 base at J, with 14 bases between the two ends. Germline CDR1 and CDR2: KGHSH and LQKENI. This CDR3 reads CASSPRRADSSGNTIYF. CDR3 nucleotide sequence: TGTGCCAGCTCACCACGCAGGGCAGACTCTTCTGGAAACACCATATATTTT. Drawing the rest from reference TRBV18 and TRBJ1-3, the complete variable domain is NAGVMQNPRHLVRRRGQEARLRCSPMKGHSHVYWYRQLPEEGLKFMVYLQKENIIDESGMPKERFSAEFPKEGPSILRIQQVVRGDSAAYFCASSPRRADSSGNTIYFGEGSWLTVV.